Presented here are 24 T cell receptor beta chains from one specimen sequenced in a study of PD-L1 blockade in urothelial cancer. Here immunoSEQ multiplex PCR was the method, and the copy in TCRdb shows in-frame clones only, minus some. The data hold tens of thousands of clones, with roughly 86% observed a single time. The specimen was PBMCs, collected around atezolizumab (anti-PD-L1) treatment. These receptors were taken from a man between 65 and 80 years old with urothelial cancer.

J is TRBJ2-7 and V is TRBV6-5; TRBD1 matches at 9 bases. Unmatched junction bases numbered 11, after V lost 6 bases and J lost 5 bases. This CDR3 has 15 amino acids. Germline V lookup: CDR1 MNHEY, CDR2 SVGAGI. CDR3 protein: CASSYAPGQGHEQYF. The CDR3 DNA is TGTGCCAGCAGCTACGCCCCGGGACAGGGCCACGAGCAGTACTTC.

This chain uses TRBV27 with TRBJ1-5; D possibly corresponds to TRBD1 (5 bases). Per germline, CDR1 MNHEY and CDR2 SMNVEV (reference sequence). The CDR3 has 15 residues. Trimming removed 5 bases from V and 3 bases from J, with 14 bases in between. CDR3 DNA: TGTGCCAGCAGTCCCCTGGACACAGTCAATCAGCCCCAGCATTTT. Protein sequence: CASSPLDTVNQPQHF.

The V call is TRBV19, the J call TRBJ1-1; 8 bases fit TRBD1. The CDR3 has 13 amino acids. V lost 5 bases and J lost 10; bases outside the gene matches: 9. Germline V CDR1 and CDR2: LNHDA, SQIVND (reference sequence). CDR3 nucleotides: TGTGCCAGTAGTGTGTTGACAGGGGAACTAGCTTTCTTT. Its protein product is CASSVLTGELAFF.

CDR3 sequence: CASSRSGGGTEAFF. The CDR3 DNA reads TGTGCCAGCAGTCGGTCAGGGGGAGGCACTGAAGCTTTCTTT. The chain uses TRBV7-3 and TRBJ1-1, with 7 bases matching TRBD1. Germline trimming cut 6 bases from V and 4 bases from J; bases unmatched to any gene: 8. This CDR3 region has 14 residues. CDR1 is SGHTA, CDR2 FQGTGA, per germline.

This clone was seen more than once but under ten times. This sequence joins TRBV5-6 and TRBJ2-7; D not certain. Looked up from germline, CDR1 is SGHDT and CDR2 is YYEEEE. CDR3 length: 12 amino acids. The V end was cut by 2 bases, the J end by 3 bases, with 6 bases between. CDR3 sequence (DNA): TGTGCCAGCAGCTTTGGAGTCTACGAGCAGTACTTC. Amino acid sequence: CASSFGVYEQYF.

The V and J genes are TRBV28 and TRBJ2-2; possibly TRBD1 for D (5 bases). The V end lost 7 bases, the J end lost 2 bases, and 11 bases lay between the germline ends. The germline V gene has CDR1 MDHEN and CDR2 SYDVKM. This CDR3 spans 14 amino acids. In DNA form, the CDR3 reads TGTGCCAGCAACCAGCAGGGCAACACCGGGGAGCTGTTTTTT. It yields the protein CASNQQGNTGELFF.

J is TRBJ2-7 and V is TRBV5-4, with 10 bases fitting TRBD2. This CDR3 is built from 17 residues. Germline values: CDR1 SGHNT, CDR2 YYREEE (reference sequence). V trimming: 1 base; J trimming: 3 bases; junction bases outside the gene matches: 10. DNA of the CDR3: TGTGCCAGCAGCTTGAGAGGTGTCGGACTAGCGGTCTACGAGCAGTACTTC. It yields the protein CASSLRGVGLAVYEQYF.

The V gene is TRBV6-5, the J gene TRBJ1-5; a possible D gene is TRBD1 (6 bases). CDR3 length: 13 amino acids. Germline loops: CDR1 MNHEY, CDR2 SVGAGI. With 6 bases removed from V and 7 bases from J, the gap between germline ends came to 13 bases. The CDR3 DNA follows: TGTGCCAGCAGCCCAGGGGCAGGGCAGCCCCAGCATTTT. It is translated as CASSPGAGQPQHF.

CDR3 in DNA: TGTGCCAGCACCATGAGACTAGCGGGAAGGGGGGAGACCCAGTACTTC. Protein sequence: CASTMRLAGRGETQYF. The chain has TRBV28 and TRBJ2-5; 11 bases line up with TRBD2. CDR3 length equals 16 residues. Germline lookup yields CDR1 MDHEN and CDR2 SYDVKM. V lost 7 bases to trimming and J lost 5 bases; unmatched junction nucleotides: 12. Full variable domain (outside the CDR3, taken from reference TRBV28 and TRBJ2-5): DVKVTQSSRYLVKRTGEKVFLECVQDMDHENMFWYRQDPGLGLRLIYFSYDVKMKEKGDIPEGYSVSREKKERFSLILESASTNQTSMYLCASTMRLAGRGETQYFGPGTRLLVL.

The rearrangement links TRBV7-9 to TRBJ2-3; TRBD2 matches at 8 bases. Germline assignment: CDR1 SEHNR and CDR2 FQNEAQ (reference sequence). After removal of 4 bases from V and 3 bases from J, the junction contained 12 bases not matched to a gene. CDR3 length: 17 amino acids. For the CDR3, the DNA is TGTGCCAGCAGCTCACCTGCGGGAGGTAGATCGACAGATACGCAGTATTTT. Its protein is CASSSPAGGRSTDTQYF.

The CDR3 DNA reads TGTGCCAGCAGCTTAGGGGACACCCCCTACGAGCAGTACTTC. The encoded protein is CASSLGDTPYEQYF. The chain couples TRBV7-3 to TRBJ2-7; possibly TRBD1 for D (6 bases). V dropped 2 bases and J dropped 2 bases, with 10 bases sitting between them. In germline, CDR1 is SGHTA, CDR2 FQGTGA. The CDR3 loop spans 14 amino acids. The complete variable domain, with remaining parts taken from reference TRBV7-3 and TRBJ2-7, reads GAGVSQTPSNKVTEKGKYVELRCDPISGHTALYWYRQSLGQGPEFLIYFQGTGAADDSGLPNDRFFAVRPEGSVSTLKIQRTERGDSAVYLCASSLGDTPYEQYFGPGTRLTVT.

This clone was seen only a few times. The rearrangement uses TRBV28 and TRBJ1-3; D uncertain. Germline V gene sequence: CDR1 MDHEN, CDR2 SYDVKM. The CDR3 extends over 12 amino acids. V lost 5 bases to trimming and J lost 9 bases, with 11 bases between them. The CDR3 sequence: CASSPGIATIYF. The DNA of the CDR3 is TGTGCCAGCAGTCCAGGCATCGCCACCATATATTTT.

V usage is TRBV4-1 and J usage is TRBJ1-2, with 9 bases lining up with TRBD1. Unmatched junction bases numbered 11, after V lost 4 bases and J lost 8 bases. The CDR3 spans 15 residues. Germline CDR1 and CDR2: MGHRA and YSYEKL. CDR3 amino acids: CASSRIGTGNQGYTF. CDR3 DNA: TGCGCCAGCAGCCGTATCGGGACAGGGAATCAGGGCTACACCTTC.

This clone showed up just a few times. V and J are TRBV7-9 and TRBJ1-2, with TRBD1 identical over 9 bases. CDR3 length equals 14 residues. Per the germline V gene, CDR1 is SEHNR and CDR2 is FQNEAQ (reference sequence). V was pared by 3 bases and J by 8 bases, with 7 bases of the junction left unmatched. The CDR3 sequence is CASSFRGQGGGYTF. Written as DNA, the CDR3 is TGTGCCAGCAGCTTCCGGGGACAGGGAGGGGGCTACACCTTC.

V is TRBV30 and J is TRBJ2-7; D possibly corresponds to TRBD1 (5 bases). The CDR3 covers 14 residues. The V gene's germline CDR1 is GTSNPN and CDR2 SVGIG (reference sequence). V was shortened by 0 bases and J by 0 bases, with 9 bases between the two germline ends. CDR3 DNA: TGTGCCTGGAGTGTACACAGGCTCTCCTACGAGCAGTACTTC. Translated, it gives CAWSVHRLSYEQYF.

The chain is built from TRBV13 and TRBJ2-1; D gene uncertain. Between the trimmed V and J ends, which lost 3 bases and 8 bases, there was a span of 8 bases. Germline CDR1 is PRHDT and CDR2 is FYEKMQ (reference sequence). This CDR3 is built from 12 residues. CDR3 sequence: CASSFPLDEQFF. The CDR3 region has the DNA TGTGCCAGCAGCTTCCCCTTAGATGAGCAGTTCTTC.

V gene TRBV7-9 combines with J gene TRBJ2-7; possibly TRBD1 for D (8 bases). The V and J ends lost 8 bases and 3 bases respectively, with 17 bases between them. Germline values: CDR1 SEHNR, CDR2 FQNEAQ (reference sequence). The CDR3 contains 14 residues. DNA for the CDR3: TGTGCCAGCCAAAAAACAGGGGGGGACTACGAGCAGTACTTC. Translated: CASQKTGGDYEQYF.

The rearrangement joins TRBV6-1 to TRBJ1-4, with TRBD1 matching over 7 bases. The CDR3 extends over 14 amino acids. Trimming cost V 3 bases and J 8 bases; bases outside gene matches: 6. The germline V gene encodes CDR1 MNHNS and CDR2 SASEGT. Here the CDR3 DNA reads TGTGCCAGCAGTGAGACAGGGATTGGGGAAAAACTGTTTTTT. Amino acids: CASSETGIGEKLFF.

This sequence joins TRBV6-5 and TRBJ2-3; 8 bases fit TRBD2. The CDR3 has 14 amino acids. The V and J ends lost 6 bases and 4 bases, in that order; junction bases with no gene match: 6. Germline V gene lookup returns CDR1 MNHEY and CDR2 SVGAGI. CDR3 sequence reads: CASRVGLGADTQYF. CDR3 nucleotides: TGTGCCAGCAGGGTGGGACTAGGCGCAGATACGCAGTATTTT.

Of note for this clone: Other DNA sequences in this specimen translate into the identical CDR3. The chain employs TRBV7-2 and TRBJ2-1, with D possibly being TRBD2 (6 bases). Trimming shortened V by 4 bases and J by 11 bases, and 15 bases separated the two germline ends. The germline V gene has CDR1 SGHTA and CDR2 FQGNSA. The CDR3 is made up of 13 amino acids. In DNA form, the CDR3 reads TGTGCCAGCAGCTCGACTAGTGGGAGGCAGCAGTTCTTC. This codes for CASSSTSGRQQFF.

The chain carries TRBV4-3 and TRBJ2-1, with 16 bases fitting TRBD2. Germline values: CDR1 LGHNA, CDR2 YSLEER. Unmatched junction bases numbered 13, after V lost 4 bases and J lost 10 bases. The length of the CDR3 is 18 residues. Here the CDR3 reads CASSPRPGTSGRGGEQFF. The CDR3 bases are TGCGCCAGCAGCCCGCGGCCCGGGACTAGCGGGAGGGGGGGCGAGCAGTTCTTC.

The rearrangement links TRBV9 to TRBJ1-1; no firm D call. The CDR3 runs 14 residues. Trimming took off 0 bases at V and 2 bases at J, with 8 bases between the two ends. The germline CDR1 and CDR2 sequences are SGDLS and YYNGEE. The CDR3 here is CASSVVPGNTEAFF. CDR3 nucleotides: TGTGCCAGCAGCGTAGTCCCCGGTAACACTGAAGCTTTCTTT. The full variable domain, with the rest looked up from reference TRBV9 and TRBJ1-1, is DSGVTQTPKHLITATGQRVTLRCSPRSGDLSVYWYQQSLDQGLQFLIQYYNGEERAKGNILERFSAQQFPDLHSELNLSSLELGDSALYFCASSVVPGNTEAFFGQGTRLTVV.

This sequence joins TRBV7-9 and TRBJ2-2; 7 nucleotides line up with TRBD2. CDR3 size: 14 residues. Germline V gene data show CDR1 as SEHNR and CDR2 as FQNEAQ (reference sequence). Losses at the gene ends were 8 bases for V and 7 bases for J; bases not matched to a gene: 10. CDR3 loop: CASASVLAIGELFF. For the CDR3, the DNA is TGTGCCAGCGCTAGCGTACTAGCGATCGGGGAGCTGTTTTTT.

The CDR3 region is CASSPRGGGVSQETQYF. DNA for the CDR3: TGCGCCAGCAGCCCAAGGGGAGGAGGGGTGTCCCAAGAGACCCAGTACTTC. The chain carries TRBV5-1 and TRBJ2-5; D perhaps matches TRBD2 (6 bases). The CDR3 loop spans 17 amino acids. The V gene's germline CDR1 is SGHRS and CDR2 YFSETQ. The germline V and J ends were trimmed by 4 bases and 1 base, with 20 bases remaining between them.